A selection of T cell receptor beta chains follows, all from one sample in a study of Ad26.COV2.S vaccination and SARS-CoV-2 variants. Clones were sequenced by immunoSEQ multiplex PCR, and TCRdb holds only the in-frame ones, with some missing. The table includes 440,000 or so clones, roughly 87% detected once. Sequencing used peripheral blood, obtained in a trial of Ad26.COV2.S vaccine versus placebo. Every receptor here comes from a person aged 18-65 years who received the Ad26.COV2.S COVID-19 vaccine or a placebo. CDR3s include the opening cysteine and the closing phenylalanine or tryptophan. Fields, in order: V gene, J gene, CDR3 protein.

TRBV6-1	TRBJ1-1	CASSEAGPTEAFF
TRBV28	TRBJ2-7	CASSLIGGSYEQYF
TRBV28	TRBJ1-3	CASSRQGAENTIYF
TRBV5-5	TRBJ1-1	CASSFDGGTTEAFF
TRBV7-2	TRBJ2-1	CASSLTRTGDNEQFF
TRBV7-2	TRBJ2-2	CASSLRPGGRAAGELFF
TRBV3-1/TRBV3-2	TRBJ1-5	CASSQGTLSNQPQHF
TRBV9	TRBJ2-5	CASSVGGAGQETQYF
TRBV7-3	TRBJ2-1	CASSLVGTSSYNEQFF
TRBV27	TRBJ2-5	CASSLWGRSQETQYF
TRBV28	TRBJ2-7	CASNLRTGGSIYEQYF
TRBV4-2	TRBJ2-1	CASSQVAGGSYNEQFF
TRBV18	TRBJ2-7	CASSPGGTSGSVYEQYF
TRBV24-1	TRBJ2-7	CATSDPTSGRAYEQYF
TRBV4-2	TRBJ2-7	CASSQGGGTSEDEQYF
TRBV7-2	TRBJ2-1	CASSFGDRSYNEQFF
TRBV5-5	TRBJ2-7	CASSLGGFSSYEQYF
TRBV6-5	TRBJ2-7	CASSSTPGMREQYF
TRBV6-5	TRBJ1-2	CASSTSPGSGYTF
TRBV9	TRBJ1-2	CASSLRVSYGYTF
TRBV7-2	TRBJ2-5	CASSLAGRFGETQYF
TRBV24-1	TRBJ2-2	CATSDPSGSSTGELFF
TRBV7-8	TRBJ1-6	CASSFGRTGRNSPLHF
TRBV4-1	TRBJ2-5	CASSQETRRRETQYF
TRBV27	TRBJ2-2	CASSLSLTKYRAELFF
TRBV28	TRBJ2-1	CASSLPPASAQYNEQFF
TRBV5-1	TRBJ1-2	CASSLEGEEGYTF
TRBV24-1	TRBJ1-5	CATSDPGNNQPQHF
TRBV7-3	TRBJ2-3	CASSQHQGTDTQYF
TRBV7-9	TRBJ2-3	CASSLVPDPGTDTQYF
TRBV2	TRBJ2-2	CASRGQGTGELFF
TRBV4-2	TRBJ2-5	CASSQDHQGLAVQETQYF
TRBV19	TRBJ2-1	CASSLVSSGRGDEQFF
TRBV5-1	TRBJ2-7	CASSLGQKPYEQYF
TRBV9	TRBJ2-7	CASSVLGGSSEQYF
TRBV18	TRBJ1-5	CASSPDSRPQHF